A selection of T cell receptor beta chains follows, all from one sample in a study of blood T cells in healthy people across ages. Via MiXCR, TCRdb re-called the 5' RACE reads, giving one row per CDR3 protein. The sample shows hundreds of thousands of distinct CDR3 sequences, less than 60% of them seen only once. Sequenced: blood. The receptor set was obtained from an elderly man in good health. The CDR3 runs from the conserved cysteine through the conserved F or W. The order of the fields is J gene, clone size, D gene, V gene, CDR3 protein, CDR3 DNA. A D gene is named only where the DNA matches it firmly. The listing skips clone size in some rows; elsewhere it reads once, few, many or a size class.

J gene: TRBJ2-1; clone size: many; D gene: NA; V gene: TRBV4-3; CDR3 protein: CASSQDRFRELEQFF; CDR3 DNA: TGCGCCAGCAGCCAAGATCGGTTCCGGGAGCTTGAGCAGTTCTTC
J gene: TRBJ2-5; clone size: NA; D gene: NA; V gene: TRBV15; CDR3 protein: CATSKNGGHRETQYF; CDR3 DNA: TGTGCCACCAGCAAGAATGGAGGGCACCGGGAGACCCAGTACTTC
J gene: TRBJ1-1; clone size: NA; D gene: NA; V gene: TRBV20-1; CDR3 protein: CSARDGKGTNTEAFF; CDR3 DNA: TGCAGTGCTAGAGATGGGAAAGGCACGAACACTGAAGCTTTCTTT
J gene: TRBJ2-4; clone size: NA; D gene: TRBD2; V gene: TRBV28; CDR3 protein: CASTGGARNIQYF; CDR3 DNA: TGTGCCAGCACGGGGGGGGCGAGAAACATTCAGTACTTC
J gene: TRBJ2-3; clone size: few; D gene: NA; V gene: TRBV20-1; CDR3 protein: CSARGGGITSTDTQYF; CDR3 DNA: TGCAGTGCTAGAGGGGGGGGCATAACTAGCACAGATACGCAGTATTTT
J gene: TRBJ2-1; clone size: few; D gene: TRBD2; V gene: TRBV6-1; CDR3 protein: CASSERIGTSGIYEQFF; CDR3 DNA: TGTGCCAGCAGTGAGCGGATCGGGACTAGCGGGATTTATGAGCAGTTCTTC
J gene: TRBJ2-3; clone size: few; D gene: NA; V gene: TRBV20-1; CDR3 protein: CSASGLLTSTDTQYF; CDR3 DNA: TGCAGTGCTAGCGGGCTCCTAACTAGCACAGATACGCAGTATTTT
J gene: TRBJ2-5; clone size: few; D gene: TRBD2; V gene: TRBV5-1; CDR3 protein: CASSLEVREVWYF; CDR3 DNA: TGCGCCAGCAGCTTGGAAGTTCGGGAGGTATGGTACTTC
J gene: TRBJ2-3; clone size: NA; D gene: NA; V gene: TRBV7-2; CDR3 protein: CASSLDPSYADTQYF; CDR3 DNA: TGTGCCAGCAGCTTAGATCCCAGCTATGCAGATACGCAGTATTTT
J gene: TRBJ2-5; clone size: NA; D gene: NA; V gene: TRBV29-1; CDR3 protein: CSVEGGRLHVGGETQYF; CDR3 DNA: TGCAGCGTTGAAGGTGGTCGTTTACATGTAGGGGGGGAGACCCAGTACTTC
J gene: TRBJ2-1; clone size: NA; D gene: TRBD2; V gene: TRBV6-2/TRBV6-3; CDR3 protein: CASSRLAGVYNEQFF; CDR3 DNA: TGTGCCAGCAGTCGACTAGCGGGAGTATACAATGAGCAGTTCTTC
J gene: TRBJ2-5; clone size: NA; D gene: NA; V gene: TRBV27; CDR3 protein: CASSIPGGTQYF; CDR3 DNA: TGTGCCAGCAGTATCCCCGGGGGGACCCAGTACTTC
J gene: TRBJ1-5; clone size: NA; D gene: NA; V gene: TRBV3-1; CDR3 protein: CASSQGAGEQPQHF; CDR3 DNA: TGTGCCAGCAGCCAAGGGGCAGGGGAACAGCCCCAGCATTTT
J gene: TRBJ2-3; clone size: NA; D gene: NA; V gene: TRBV24-1; CDR3 protein: CATKDWTNTQYF; CDR3 DNA: TGTGCCACCAAAGACTGGACTAATACGCAGTATTTT
J gene: TRBJ2-2; clone size: NA; D gene: NA; V gene: TRBV5-1; CDR3 protein: CASSLMPVNTGELFF; CDR3 DNA: TGCGCCAGCAGCTTGATGCCAGTGAACACCGGGGAGCTGTTTTTT
J gene: TRBJ2-5; clone size: NA; D gene: NA; V gene: TRBV5-1; CDR3 protein: CASSFSAGFEETQYF; CDR3 DNA: TGCGCCAGCAGCTTTAGCGCGGGGTTCGAGGAGACCCAGTACTTC
J gene: TRBJ2-3; clone size: NA; D gene: NA; V gene: TRBV10-3; CDR3 protein: CAISESGPGLYTDTQYF; CDR3 DNA: TGTGCCATCAGTGAGTCTGGGCCGGGACTGTACACAGATACGCAGTATTTT
J gene: TRBJ2-7; clone size: few; D gene: TRBD2; V gene: TRBV6-6; CDR3 protein: CASSPLADSYEQYF; CDR3 DNA: TGTGCCAGCAGCCCCCTAGCGGACTCCTACGAGCAGTACTTC
J gene: TRBJ2-1; clone size: few; D gene: NA; V gene: TRBV20-1; CDR3 protein: CSASSGTDYNEQFF; CDR3 DNA: TGCAGTGCTAGTAGCGGAACAGACTACAATGAGCAGTTCTTC
J gene: TRBJ2-5; clone size: few; D gene: TRBD2; V gene: TRBV6-2/TRBV6-3; CDR3 protein: CASSYLSSGEQYF; CDR3 DNA: TGTGCCAGCAGTTACCTATCTAGCGGGGAGCAGTACTTC
J gene: TRBJ2-2; clone size: few; D gene: TRBD1; V gene: TRBV6-2/TRBV6-3; CDR3 protein: CASTDAGQGAHKFGELFF; CDR3 DNA: TGTGCCAGCACCGACGCCGGACAGGGGGCGCATAAGTTCGGGGAGCTGTTTTTT
J gene: TRBJ1-5; clone size: NA; D gene: TRBD1; V gene: TRBV12-3/TRBV12-4; CDR3 protein: CANSRQGDNQPQHF; CDR3 DNA: TGTGCCAATAGTCGACAGGGGGATAATCAGCCCCAGCATTTT
J gene: TRBJ2-1; clone size: NA; D gene: NA; V gene: TRBV20-1; CDR3 protein: CSARSQTPYNEQFF; CDR3 DNA: TGCAGTGCGAGGTCCCAGACCCCCTACAATGAGCAGTTCTTC
J gene: TRBJ1-2; clone size: few; D gene: NA; V gene: TRBV4-3; CDR3 protein: CASSQDMNSFYGYTF; CDR3 DNA: TGCGCCAGCAGCCAAGATATGAACAGCTTCTATGGCTACACCTTC
J gene: TRBJ2-7; clone size: few; D gene: NA; V gene: TRBV12-3/TRBV12-4; CDR3 protein: CASTLWDEQYF; CDR3 DNA: TGTGCCAGCACCCTCTGGGATGAGCAGTACTTC